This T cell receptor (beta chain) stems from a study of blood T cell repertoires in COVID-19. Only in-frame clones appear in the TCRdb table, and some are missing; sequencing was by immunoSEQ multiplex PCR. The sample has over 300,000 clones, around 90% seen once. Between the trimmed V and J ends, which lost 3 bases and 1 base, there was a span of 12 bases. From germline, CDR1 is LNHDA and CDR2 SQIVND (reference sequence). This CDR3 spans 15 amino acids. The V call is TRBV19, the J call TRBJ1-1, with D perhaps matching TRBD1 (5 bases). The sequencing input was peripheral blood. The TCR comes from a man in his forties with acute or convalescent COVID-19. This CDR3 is CASSMGQGTNTEAFF. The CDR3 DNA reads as TGTGCCAGTAGTATGGGCCAGGGTACGAACACTGAAGCTTTCTTT.